The 11 T cell receptor beta chains presented below share a single source sample, sequenced in a study of blood T cell repertoires in COVID-19. Profiling relied on immunoSEQ multiplex PCR, and the TCRdb table lists in-frame clones only, not all of them. The table includes approximately 400,000 clones, around 89% detected once. The sequenced sample consisted of PBMCs or T cells enriched from blood (not recorded which). The receptors were sampled from a woman between 18 and 29 years old who had recovered from COVID-19.

The J gene is TRBJ1-5, the V gene TRBV30; 10 bases are a match to TRBD1. CDR3 length equals 14 residues. Germline trimming cut 4 bases from V and 4 bases from J; bases unmatched to any gene: 4. Looked up from germline, CDR1 is GTSNPN and CDR2 is SVGIG (reference sequence). The CDR3 reads CAWTGQGGNQPQHF. The CDR3 coding sequence is TGTGCCTGGACCGGACAGGGGGGGAATCAGCCCCAGCATTTT.

This clone has just one count. V usage is TRBV24-1 and J usage is TRBJ1-1, with 8 positions matching TRBD1. Losses at the gene ends were 3 bases for V and 5 bases for J; bases not matched to a gene: 7. Germline V gene lookup returns CDR1 KGHDR and CDR2 SFDVKD. CDR3 length: 15 amino acids. In DNA form, the CDR3 reads TGTGCCACCAGTGATCCCGGACAGGGAGGAACTGAAGCTTTCTTT. It is translated as CATSDPGQGGTEAFF.

The chain combines TRBV27 with TRBJ1-1, with unresolved D. Trimming took off 1 base at V and 0 bases at J, with 9 bases between the two ends. The CDR3 loop spans 15 amino acids. Germline lookup yields CDR1 MNHEY and CDR2 SMNVEV (reference sequence). The CDR3 is CASSLLRELNTEAFF. Written as DNA, the CDR3 is TGTGCCAGCAGTTTATTGAGGGAACTGAACACTGAAGCTTTCTTT.

This chain connects TRBV7-9 to TRBJ1-4; D is possibly TRBD1 (6 bases). The germline gives CDR1 SEHNR, CDR2 FQNEAQ (reference sequence). The CDR3 spans 14 residues. With 5 bases removed from V and 8 bases from J, the gap between germline ends came to 15 bases. The CDR3: CASSPTGWGEKLFF. CDR3 nucleotides: TGTGCCAGCAGCCCAACAGGGTGGGGAGAAAAACTGTTTTTT. The full variable domain, with the rest looked up from reference TRBV7-9 and TRBJ1-4, is DTGVSQNPRHKITKRGQNVTFRCDPISEHNRLYWYRQTLGQGPEFLTYFQNEAQLEKSRLLSDRFSAERPKGSFSTLEIQRTEQGDSAMYLCASSPTGWGEKLFFGSGTQLSVL.

Note on this clone: Within the sample, other DNA sequences also encode this same CDR3. The chain has TRBV6-5 and TRBJ1-1, with 7 positions matching TRBD1. Germline V gene lookup returns CDR1 MNHEY and CDR2 SVGAGI. J gave up 0 bases and V 8 bases, and 9 bases lay outside the gene matches. CDR3 size: 15 residues. For the CDR3, the DNA is TGTGCCAGCCGTCCCGGGACAGCTTTGAACACTGAAGCTTTCTTT. It encodes CASRPGTALNTEAFF.

This sequence joins TRBV29-1 and TRBJ1-2; 7 bases align to TRBD1. CDR1 SQVTM and CDR2 ANQGSEA come from the germline V gene. V lost 7 bases and J lost 7; bases outside the gene matches: 21. This CDR3 contains 16 residues. The CDR3 region is CSALKIIGGGAGGYTF. CDR3 sequence (DNA): TGCAGCGCTTTGAAGATAATAGGAGGGGGCGCGGGTGGCTACACCTTC.

The gene calls are TRBV2 and TRBJ1-4; 9 positions agree with TRBD1. This CDR3 has 16 residues. The trim removed 9 bases at V and 3 bases at J, leaving 11 bases unmatched. Germline V gene sequence: CDR1 SNHLY, CDR2 FYNNEI. CDR3 coding DNA: TGTGCCAGAAAGCTCGGGACAGGGAACTCTAATGAAAAACTGTTTTTT. It codes for CARKLGTGNSNEKLFF.

The genes are TRBV4-3 and TRBJ1-1; D unresolved. Germline V lookup: CDR1 LGHNA, CDR2 YSLEER. V lost 4 bases to trimming and J lost 0 bases, with 9 bases between them. The CDR3 consists of 14 residues. The CDR3 loop is CASSRGGMNTEAFF. CDR3 nucleotide sequence: TGCGCCAGCAGCCGTGGAGGGATGAACACTGAAGCTTTCTTT.

This clone was counted once. The chain combines TRBV6-5 with TRBJ1-2, with D tentatively TRBD1 (5 bases). Trimming took 2 bases from V and 8 from J, leaving 6 bases between them. The germline CDR1 and CDR2 sequences are MNHEY and SVGAGI. The CDR3 covers 11 residues. The CDR3 DNA is TGTGCCAGCAGTTACAGGGGAGGCTACACCTTC. Amino acid sequence: CASSYRGGYTF.

This chain uses TRBV9 with TRBJ2-3, with unresolved D. Germline lookup yields CDR1 SGDLS and CDR2 YYNGEE. The germline V and J ends were trimmed by 1 base and 2 bases, with 2 bases remaining between them. The CDR3 is 12 residues long. The CDR3 loop reads CASSVHTDTQYF. The CDR3 bases are TGTGCCAGCAGCGTACACACAGATACGCAGTATTTT.

This clone has only one observation. The gene calls are TRBV5-6 and TRBJ2-3, with 8 bases that match TRBD2. V lost 3 bases and J lost 0; bases outside the gene matches: 6. CDR3 size: 16 residues. CDR1 is SGHDT, CDR2 YYEEEE, per germline. CDR3 region: CASSWGLEGSTDTQYF. The CDR3 DNA sequence: TGTGCCAGCAGCTGGGGACTAGAGGGGAGCACAGATACGCAGTATTTT.